This TCR beta chain was captured by sequencing in a study of response to subunit inactivated influenza vaccine. The CDR3 loop spans 10 amino acids. Germline-derived CDR1 and CDR2 are SQVTM and ANQGSEA. The V gene lost 4 bases and the J gene lost 7 bases, with 7 bases spanning the gap. TCRdb reprocessed the RT-PCR reads via MiXCR and lists one record per CDR3 protein. The data show over 650,000 distinct CDR3 sequences, with less than 20% seen just once and about a tenth held by the top ten. This chain links TRBV29-1 with TRBJ1-2; TRBD1 might be the D (6 bases). This sample comprised PBMCs from blood, obtained 5 to 6 days after vaccination. This receptor was taken from a man aged 50 to 60 who received an inactivated influenza vaccine. CDR3 sequence: CSVGGGGYTF. For the CDR3, the DNA is TGCAGCGTTGGAGGGGGTGGCTACACCTTC.